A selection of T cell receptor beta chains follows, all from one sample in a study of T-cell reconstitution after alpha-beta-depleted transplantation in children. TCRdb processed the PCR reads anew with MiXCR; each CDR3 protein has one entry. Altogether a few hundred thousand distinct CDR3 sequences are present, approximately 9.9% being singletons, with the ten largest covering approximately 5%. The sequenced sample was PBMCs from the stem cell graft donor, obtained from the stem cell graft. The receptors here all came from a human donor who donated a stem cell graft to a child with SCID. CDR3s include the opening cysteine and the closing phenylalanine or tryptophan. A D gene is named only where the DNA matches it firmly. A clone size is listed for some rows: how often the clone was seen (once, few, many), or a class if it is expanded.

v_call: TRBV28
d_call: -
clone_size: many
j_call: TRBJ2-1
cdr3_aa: CASNFGGVYNEQFF
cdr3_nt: TGTGCCAGCAATTTCGGCGGGGTATACAATGAGCAGTTCTTC

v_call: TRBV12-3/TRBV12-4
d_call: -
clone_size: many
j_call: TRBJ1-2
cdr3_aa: CASTTYSGAPSGGYGYTF
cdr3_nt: TGTGCCAGCACCACCTATTCCGGTGCGCCATCGGGAGGCTATGGCTACACCTTC

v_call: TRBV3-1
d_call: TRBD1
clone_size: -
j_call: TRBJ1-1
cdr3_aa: CASSQPEQGSYNSEAFF
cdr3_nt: TGTGCCAGCAGCCAACCGGAACAGGGGTCCTACAATTCTGAAGCTTTCTTT

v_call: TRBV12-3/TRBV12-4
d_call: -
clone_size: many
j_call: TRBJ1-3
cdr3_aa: CASSPGVLGGKGNTIYF
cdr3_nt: TGTGCCAGCAGCCCAGGAGTGTTGGGGGGAAAAGGAAACACCATATATTTT

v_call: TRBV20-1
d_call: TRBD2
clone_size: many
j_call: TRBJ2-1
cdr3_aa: CSVPSSSGVNEQFF
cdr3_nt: TGCAGTGTCCCTAGCTCCAGCGGGGTGAATGAGCAGTTCTTC

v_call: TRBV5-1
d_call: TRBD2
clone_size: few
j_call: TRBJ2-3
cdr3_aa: CASSLAGLADTQYF
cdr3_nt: TGCGCCAGCAGCTTGGCGGGACTAGCAGATACGCAGTATTTT

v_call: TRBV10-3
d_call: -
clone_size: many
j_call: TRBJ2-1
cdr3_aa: CAISEPRQGGNEQFF
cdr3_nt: TGTGCCATCAGTGAACCCCGACAGGGAGGAAATGAGCAGTTCTTC

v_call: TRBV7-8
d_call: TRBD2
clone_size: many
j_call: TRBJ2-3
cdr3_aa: CASSQPRQRGITDTQYF
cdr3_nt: TGTGCCAGCAGCCAACCCCGTCAGCGGGGAATCACAGATACGCAGTATTTT

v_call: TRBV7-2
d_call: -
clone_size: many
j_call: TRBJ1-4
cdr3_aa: CASSSPRGTNEKLFF
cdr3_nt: TGTGCCAGCAGCTCACCGAGGGGGACTAATGAAAAACTGTTTTTT

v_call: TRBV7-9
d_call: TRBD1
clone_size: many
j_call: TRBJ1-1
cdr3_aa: CASSLQGEEEAFF
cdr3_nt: TGTGCCAGCAGCTTACAGGGGGAGGAGGAAGCTTTCTTT

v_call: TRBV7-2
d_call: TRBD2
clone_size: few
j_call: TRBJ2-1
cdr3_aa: CASSLEGGLDRGGFF
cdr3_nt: TGTGCCAGCAGCTTAGAAGGGGGACTAGACAGAGGGGGGTTCTTC

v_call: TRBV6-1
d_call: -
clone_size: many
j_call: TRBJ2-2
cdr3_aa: CASRTLNTGELFF
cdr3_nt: TGTGCCAGCAGGACCTTGAACACCGGGGAGCTGTTTTTT

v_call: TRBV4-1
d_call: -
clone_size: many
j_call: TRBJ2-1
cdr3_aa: CASSPQGRNHNEQFF
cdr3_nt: TGCGCCAGCAGCCCCCAGGGGAGGAACCACAATGAGCAGTTCTTC

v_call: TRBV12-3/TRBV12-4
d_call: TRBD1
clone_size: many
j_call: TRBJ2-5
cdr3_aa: CASSGQGRETQYF
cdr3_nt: TGTGCCAGCAGTGGACAGGGGAGGGAGACCCAGTACTTC

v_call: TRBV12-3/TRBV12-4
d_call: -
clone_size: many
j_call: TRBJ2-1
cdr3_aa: CASSTRPGSYNEQFF
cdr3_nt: TGTGCCAGCAGTACCCGACCGGGCTCCTACAATGAGCAGTTCTTC

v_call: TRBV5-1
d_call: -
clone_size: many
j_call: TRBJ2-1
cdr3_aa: CASSLSFGSYNEQFF
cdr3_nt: TGCGCCAGCAGCTTGTCCTTTGGCTCCTACAATGAGCAGTTCTTC

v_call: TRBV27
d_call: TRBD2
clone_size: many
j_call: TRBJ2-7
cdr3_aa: CASSLRQGGNEQYF
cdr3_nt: TGTGCCAGCAGTTTAAGGCAGGGAGGGAACGAGCAGTACTTC

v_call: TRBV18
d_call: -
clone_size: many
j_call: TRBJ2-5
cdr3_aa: CASSPVTVQETQYF
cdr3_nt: TGTGCCAGCTCACCAGTCACTGTTCAAGAGACCCAGTACTTC

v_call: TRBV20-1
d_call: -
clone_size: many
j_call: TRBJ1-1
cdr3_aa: CSAKGGRGNTEAFF
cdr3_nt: TGCAGTGCAAAGGGGGGCCGGGGGAACACTGAAGCTTTCTTT

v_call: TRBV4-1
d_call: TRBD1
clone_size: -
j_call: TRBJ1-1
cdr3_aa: CASSQERGRTEAFF
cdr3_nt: TGCGCCAGCAGCCAAGAAAGGGGGCGGACTGAAGCTTTCTTT

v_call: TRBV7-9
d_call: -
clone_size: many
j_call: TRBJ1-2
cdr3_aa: CASSPTSDGNVGYTF
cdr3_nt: TGTGCCAGCAGCCCAACTTCGGACGGAAACGTGGGCTACACCTTC

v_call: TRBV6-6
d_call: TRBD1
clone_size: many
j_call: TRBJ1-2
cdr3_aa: CASSYQGVDGYTF
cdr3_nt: TGTGCCAGCAGCTATCAGGGGGTTGATGGCTACACCTTC

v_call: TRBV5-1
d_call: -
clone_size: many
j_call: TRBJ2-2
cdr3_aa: CASSSFQGAGELFF
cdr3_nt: TGCGCCAGCAGCTCCTTCCAGGGCGCCGGGGAGCTGTTTTTT

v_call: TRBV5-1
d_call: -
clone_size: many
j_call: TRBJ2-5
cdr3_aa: CASSFLGHAETQYF
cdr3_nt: TGCGCCAGCAGCTTCCTCGGACATGCGGAGACCCAGTACTTC

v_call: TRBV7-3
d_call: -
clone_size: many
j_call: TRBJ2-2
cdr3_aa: CASSYGIAVTGELFF
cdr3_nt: TGTGCCAGCAGCTACGGTATCGCTGTCACCGGGGAGCTGTTTTTT

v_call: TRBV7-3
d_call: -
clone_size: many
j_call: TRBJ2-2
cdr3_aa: CASSSGSAGELFF
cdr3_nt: TGTGCCAGCAGCTCAGGGTCGGCCGGGGAGCTGTTTTTT

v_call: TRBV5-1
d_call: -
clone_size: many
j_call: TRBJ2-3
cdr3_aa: CASSLGDMADTQYF
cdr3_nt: TGCGCCAGCAGCTTGGGAGATATGGCAGATACGCAGTATTTT

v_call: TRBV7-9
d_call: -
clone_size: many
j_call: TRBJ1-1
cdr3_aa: CASSWGGARNTEAFF
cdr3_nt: TGTGCCAGCAGCTGGGGGGGCGCGAGGAACACTGAAGCTTTCTTT

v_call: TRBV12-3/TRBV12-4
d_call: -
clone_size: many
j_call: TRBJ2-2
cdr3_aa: CASSFLGWQTNTGELFF
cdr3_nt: TGTGCCAGCAGTTTCCTCGGTTGGCAGACGAACACCGGGGAGCTGTTTTTT

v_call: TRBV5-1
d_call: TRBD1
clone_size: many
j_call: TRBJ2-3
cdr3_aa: CASSLMGQSGTDTQYF
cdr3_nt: TGCGCCAGCAGCCTTATGGGACAGTCAGGTACAGATACGCAGTATTTT

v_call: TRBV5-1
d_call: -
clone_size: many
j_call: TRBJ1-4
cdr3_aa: CASSLYSINEKLFF
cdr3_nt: TGCGCCAGCAGCTTGTACAGTATCAATGAAAAACTGTTTTTT

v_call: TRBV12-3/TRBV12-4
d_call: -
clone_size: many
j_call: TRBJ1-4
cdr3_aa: CASSLPGGPNEKLFF
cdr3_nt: TGTGCCAGCAGTTTACCCGGGGGTCCTAATGAAAAACTGTTTTTT

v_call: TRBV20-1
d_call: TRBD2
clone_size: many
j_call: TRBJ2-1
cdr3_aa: CSARDRLAGGHNEQFF
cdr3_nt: TGCAGTGCTAGAGATCGGTTAGCGGGGGGGCACAATGAGCAGTTCTTC

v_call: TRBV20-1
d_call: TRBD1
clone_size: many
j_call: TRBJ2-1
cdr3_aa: CSASPSGQGALNEQFF
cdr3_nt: TGCAGTGCTAGCCCCAGTGGACAGGGGGCTTTGAATGAGCAGTTCTTC

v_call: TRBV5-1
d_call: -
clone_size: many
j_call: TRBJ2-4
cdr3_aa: CASSLEEGRNIQYF
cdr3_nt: TGCGCCAGCAGCTTAGAGGAAGGCAGAAACATTCAGTACTTC

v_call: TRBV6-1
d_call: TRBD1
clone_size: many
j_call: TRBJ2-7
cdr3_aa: CASSSRRDRGYEQYF
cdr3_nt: TGTGCCAGCAGCTCCCGCAGGGACAGGGGCTACGAGCAGTACTTC

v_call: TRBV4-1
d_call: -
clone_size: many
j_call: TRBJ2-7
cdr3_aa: CASSHPLGEQYF
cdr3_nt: TGCGCCAGCAGCCACCCTCTCGGCGAGCAGTACTTC

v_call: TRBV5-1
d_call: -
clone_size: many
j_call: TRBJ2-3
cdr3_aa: CASSERGDTQYF
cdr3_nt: TGCGCCAGCAGCGAAAGAGGGGATACGCAGTATTTT

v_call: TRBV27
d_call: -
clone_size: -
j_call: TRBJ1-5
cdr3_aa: CASSPHLWGGGPVQPQHF
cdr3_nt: TGTGCCAGCAGTCCTCACCTCTGGGGAGGGGGGCCTGTCCAGCCCCAGCATTTT

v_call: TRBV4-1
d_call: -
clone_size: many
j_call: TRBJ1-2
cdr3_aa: CASSQDPRGEAGGYTF
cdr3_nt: TGCGCCAGCAGCCAAGATCCGCGAGGGGAAGCCGGTGGCTACACCTTC

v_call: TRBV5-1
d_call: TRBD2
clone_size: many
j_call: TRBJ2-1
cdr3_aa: CASSFSGGPSNEQFF
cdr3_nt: TGCGCCAGCAGCTTTAGCGGGGGCCCGAGCAATGAGCAGTTCTTC

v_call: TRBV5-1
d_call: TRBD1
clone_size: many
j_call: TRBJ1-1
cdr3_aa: CASSPYRGMNTEAFF
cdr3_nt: TGCGCCAGCAGCCCTTACAGGGGAATGAACACTGAAGCTTTCTTT

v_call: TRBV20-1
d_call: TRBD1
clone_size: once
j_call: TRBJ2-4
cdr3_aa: CSARVGQLAKNIQYF
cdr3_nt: TGCAGTGCTAGGGTGGGACAGCTAGCCAAAAACATTCAGTACTTC

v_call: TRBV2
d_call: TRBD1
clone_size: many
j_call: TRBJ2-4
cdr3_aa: CASRGTGSIQYF
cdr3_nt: TGTGCCAGCAGAGGGACAGGGAGCATTCAGTACTTC

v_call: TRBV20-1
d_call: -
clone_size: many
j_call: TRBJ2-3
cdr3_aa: CSATFQDTQYF
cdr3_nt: TGCAGTGCCACTTTCCAAGATACGCAGTATTTT

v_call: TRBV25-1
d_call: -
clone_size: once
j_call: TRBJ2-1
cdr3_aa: CAMGPGLLCWHEQFF
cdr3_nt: TGTGCCATGGGCCCCGGGCTACTCTGCTGGCATGAGCAGTTCTTC

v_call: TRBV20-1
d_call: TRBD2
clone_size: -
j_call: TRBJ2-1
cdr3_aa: CCARDLPSGLSSYNEQFF
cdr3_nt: TGCTGTGCTAGAGATCTCCCTAGCGGGTTGAGCTCCTACAATGAGCAGTTTTTC

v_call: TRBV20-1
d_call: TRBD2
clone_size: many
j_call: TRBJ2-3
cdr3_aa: CSASIGGTTDTQYF
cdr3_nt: TGCAGTGCTTCGATCGGGGGGACCACAGATACGCAGTATTTT

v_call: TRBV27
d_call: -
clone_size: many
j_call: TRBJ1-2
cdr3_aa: CASSRTGPGTPNYGYTF
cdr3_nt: TGTGCCAGCAGTAGGACGGGCCCCGGGACACCCAACTATGGCTACACCTTC

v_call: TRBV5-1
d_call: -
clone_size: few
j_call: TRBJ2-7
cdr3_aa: CASSLYLGLRDYEQYF
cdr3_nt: TGCGCCAGCAGCTTGTATCTGGGGCTGCGAGACTACGAGCAGTACTTC

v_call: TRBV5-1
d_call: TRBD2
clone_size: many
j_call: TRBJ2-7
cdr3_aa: CASSLMTSEAYEQYF
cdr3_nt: TGCGCCAGCAGCTTGATGACTAGCGAGGCCTACGAGCAGTACTTC

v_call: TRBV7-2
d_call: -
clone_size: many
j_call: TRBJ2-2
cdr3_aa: CASSRDTGNTGELFF
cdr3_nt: TGTGCCAGCAGCCGCGACACGGGGAACACCGGGGAGCTGTTTTTT

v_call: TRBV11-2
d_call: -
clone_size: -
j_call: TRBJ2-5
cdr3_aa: CASSHSPGRETQYF
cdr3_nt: TGTGCCAGCAGCCACTCCCCAGGTCGGGAGACCCAGTACTTC

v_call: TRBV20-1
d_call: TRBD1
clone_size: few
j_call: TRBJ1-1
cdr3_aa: CSARGDRVNTEAFF
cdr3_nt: TGCAGTGCTAGAGGGGACAGGGTCAACACTGAAGCTTTCTTT

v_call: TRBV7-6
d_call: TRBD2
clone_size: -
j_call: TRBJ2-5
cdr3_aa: CASSASGETQETQYF
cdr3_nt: TGTGCCAGCAGCGCTAGCGGTGAGACTCAAGAGACCCAGTACTTC

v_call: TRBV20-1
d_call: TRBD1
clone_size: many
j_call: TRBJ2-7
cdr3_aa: CRAGQGNHEQYF
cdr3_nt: TGCAGGGCCGGACAGGGTAACCACGAGCAGTACTTC

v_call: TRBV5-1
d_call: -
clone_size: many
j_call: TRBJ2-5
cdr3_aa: CASSFGRGDGTQYF
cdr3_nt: TGCGCCAGCAGCTTTGGAAGAGGGGATGGGACCCAGTACTTC

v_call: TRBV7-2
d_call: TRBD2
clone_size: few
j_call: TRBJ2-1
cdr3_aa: CASSLVRAGGGNEQFF
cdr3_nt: TGTGCCAGCAGCTTAGTTCGGGCGGGGGGGGGCAATGAGCAGTTCTTC

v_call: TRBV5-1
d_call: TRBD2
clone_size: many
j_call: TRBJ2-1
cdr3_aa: CASSQAGTVAEQFF
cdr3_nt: TGCGCCAGCAGCCAAGCGGGGACCGTGGCTGAGCAGTTCTTC

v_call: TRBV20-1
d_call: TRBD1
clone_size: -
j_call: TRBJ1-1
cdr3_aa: CSARDRRNTEAFF
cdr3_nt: TGCAGTGCGCGGGACAGACGGAACACTGAAGCTTTCTTT